The 4 T cell receptor beta chains below come from one sample, sequenced in a study of beta chain features in type 1 diabetes. What was sequenced were expressed TCRB transcripts, since all of the isolated RNA had been reverse transcribed. This table comes from immunoSEQ multiplex PCR, and its TCRdb copy is limited to in-frame clones, with some not included. The data contain hundreds of thousands of clones, over 11% of them singletons. The sequenced sample consisted of naive CD4+ T cells from blood. The receptors were sampled from a man younger than 40 in good health.

This clone was detected a few times. The chain uses TRBV4-3 and TRBJ2-1, with D hard to call. Looked up from germline, CDR1 is LGHNA and CDR2 is YSLEER. V lost 0 bases to trimming and J lost 6 bases, with 9 bases between them. This CDR3 has 14 residues. The CDR3 region is CASSQDAGRNEQFF. The CDR3 DNA reads as TGCGCCAGCAGCCAAGATGCTGGGCGCAATGAGCAGTTCTTC.

The chain carries TRBV27 and TRBJ2-6; D gene unclear. CDR1 and CDR2 from the germline V gene are MNHEY and SMNVEV (reference sequence). CDR3 length: 17 residues. Trimming pared 2 bases from V and 0 bases from J, leaving 11 bases between. The CDR3 DNA sequence: TGTGCCAGCAGTTTAGCGTCTATGCGCTCTGGGGCCAACGTCCTGACTTTC. Translating gives CASSLASMRSGANVLTF.

V usage is TRBV7-8 and J usage is TRBJ1-2; D is uncertain. V lost 5 bases to trimming and J lost 3 bases, with 16 bases between them. CDR1 and CDR2 from the germline V gene are SGHVS and FQNEAQ. The CDR3 runs 15 residues. CDR3 DNA sequence: TGTGCCAGCAGCCTCCTGATAGCTCCCGACTATGGCTACACCTTC. Translated: CASSLLIAPDYGYTF.

The rearrangement uses TRBV6-1 and TRBJ2-6; D may be TRBD2 (5 bases). The CDR3 is 16 residues long. Per germline, CDR1 MNHNS and CDR2 SASEGT. Trimming cost V 3 bases and J 0 bases, with 9 bases left between them. For the CDR3, the DNA is TGTGCCAGCAGTGATTCGGCGGGCTCTGGGGCCAACGTCCTGACTTTC. Translating gives CASSDSAGSGANVLTF.